The 2 T cell receptor beta chains below all came from one sample that was sequenced in a study of blood T cell repertoires in COVID-19. Using immunoSEQ multiplex PCR, the repertoire was profiled, and TCRdb retains in-frame clones only, with some absent. The table includes 200,000 or so clones, more than 80% detected once. Sequenced input: PBMCs or T cells enriched from blood (not recorded which). These receptor sequences come from a woman between 40 and 50 years old with acute COVID-19.

V gene TRBV9 combines with J gene TRBJ2-7; possibly TRBD2 for D (7 bases). Germline CDR1 reads SGDLS; CDR2 reads YYNGEE. This CDR3 region has 13 residues. V gave up 4 bases and J gave up 7 bases, with 15 bases separating them. Here the CDR3 reads CASSQGTTGEQYV. DNA of the CDR3: TGTGCCAGCAGCCAGGGGACTACTGGTGAGCAGTACGTC.

This rearrangement joins TRBV11-3 to TRBJ1-1, with 9 bases lining up with TRBD1. The CDR3 has 14 amino acids. Germline lookup yields CDR1 SGHNT and CDR2 YENEEA. The trim removed 5 bases at V and 3 bases at J, leaving 4 bases unmatched. The CDR3 nucleotides are TGTGCCAGCAGCAGCCGACAGGGGGACACTGAAGCTTTCTTT. Amino acid sequence: CASSSRQGDTEAFF.